A single sample is the source of the 32 T cell receptor beta chains below, sequenced in a study of T-cell reconstitution after alpha-beta-depleted transplantation in children. Preparation of the TCRbeta library used unique molecular identifiers. TCRdb re-called the PCR reads with MiXCR, one entry per CDR3 protein. The sample lists hundreds of thousands of distinct CDR3 sequences, 16% occurring once. Sequenced here: PBMCs from the stem cell graft donor, sampled from the stem cell graft. The origin of the receptors is a human donor who donated a stem cell graft to a child with acute myeloid leukemia.

The V call is TRBV27, the J call TRBJ2-3; D remains unclear. This CDR3 comprises 13 residues. CDR1 is MNHEY, CDR2 SMNVEV, per germline (reference sequence). V shed 5 bases and J shed 5 bases, with 11 bases lying between them. The CDR3 region is CASSLRRLDTQYF. In nucleotides, the CDR3 is TGTGCCAGCAGTCTTCGTCGATTAGATACGCAGTATTTT.

Details on this clonotype: It may be a read error: a sequence one base away is much more abundant. The rearrangement links TRBV5-5 to TRBJ1-2; tentatively, D is TRBD1 (6 bases). The CDR3 extends over 15 amino acids. CDR1 and CDR2 from the germline V gene are SGHKS and YYEKEE (reference sequence). Between the trimmed V and J ends, which lost 9 bases and 5 bases, there was a span of 23 bases. The CDR3 DNA reads TGTGCCACCAGGGACCGCGAGACAGGCTTATATGGCTACACCTTC. It specifies CATRDRETGLYGYTF.

This clonotype appeared many times. V is TRBV20-1 and J is TRBJ1-1; no definite D call. Deletions cut 6 bases from V and 0 bases from J, with 11 bases between. The germline V gene has CDR1 DFQATT and CDR2 SNEGSKA (reference sequence). CDR3 size: 13 residues. This CDR3 reads CSAHRNLNTEAFF. As DNA, the CDR3 is TGCAGTGCCCACAGAAATTTGAACACTGAAGCTTTCTTT.

The rearrangement uses TRBV11-2 and TRBJ2-3; D remains ambiguous. Trimming took off 1 base at V and 2 bases at J, with 16 bases between the two ends. The CDR3 is made up of 17 amino acids. The germline V gene encodes CDR1 SGHAT and CDR2 FQNNGV. Written as DNA, the CDR3 is TGTGCCAGCAGCTTAGTTCTGGATTCTCGCTTCACAGATACGCAGTATTTT. Protein sequence: CASSLVLDSRFTDTQYF. The full variable domain, completed using reference TRBV11-2 and TRBJ2-3, is EAGVAQSPRYKIIEKRQSVAFWCNPISGHATLYWYQQILGQGPKLLIQFQNNGVVDDSQLPKDRFSAERLKGVDSTLKIQPAKLEDSAVYLCASSLVLDSRFTDTQYFGPGTRLTVL.

The chain links TRBV5-1 to TRBJ2-5, with 8 bases matching TRBD2. This CDR3 has 17 amino acids. The V and J ends lost 0 bases and 4 bases, in that order; junction bases with no gene match: 11. Germline V gene lookup returns CDR1 SGHRS and CDR2 YFSETQ. In DNA form, the CDR3 reads TGCGCCAGCAGCTTGGCGGGGGGGCCCCCAAGTAGAGAGACCCAGTACTTC. Residues: CASSLAGGPPSRETQYF.

About this clonotype: Since a much larger clone is just one base distant, this may be a read error. The chain uses TRBV6-1 and TRBJ2-7; unclear D gene. CDR3 length: 10 amino acids. Per germline, CDR1 MNHNS and CDR2 SASEGT. CDR3 in amino acids: CASRGYDQYF. Written as DNA, the CDR3 is TGTGCCAGCAGAGGCTACGACCAGTACTTC.

The chain couples TRBV11-2 to TRBJ2-1; 7 bases agree with TRBD1. Germline V CDR1 and CDR2: SGHAT, FQNNGV. J was trimmed by 3 bases and V by 4 bases; bases with no gene match: 6. CDR3 length: 15 residues. DNA for the CDR3: TGTGCCAGCAGCTCTAGACAGGGTGTCTACAATGAGCAGTTCTTC. As protein: CASSSRQGVYNEQFF.

This clonotype was counted a few times. The chain carries TRBV5-6 and TRBJ1-4; D is perhaps TRBD1 (5 bases). This CDR3 contains 15 residues. Between the trimmed V and J ends, which lost 2 bases and 5 bases, there was a span of 13 bases. Germline V gives CDR1 SGHDT, CDR2 YYEEEE. Written as DNA, the CDR3 is TGTGCCAGCAGCTTTTGGAAGGGGCTGAATGAAAAACTGTTTTTT. Translating gives CASSFWKGLNEKLFF.

Of note for this clonotype: A much larger clone lies a single base off, so this may be a read error. The rearrangement links TRBV29-1 to TRBJ2-7; 9 bases are shared with TRBD1. V shed 4 bases, J shed 1 base, and the junction held 5 bases outside the gene matches. Germline V gives CDR1 SQVTM, CDR2 ANQGSEA. The CDR3 is made up of 14 amino acids. CDR3 residues: CSVVPGQGSYEQYF. The CDR3 region has the DNA TGCAGCGTTGTTCCGGGACAGGGTTCCTACGAGCAGTACTTC.

The V and J genes are TRBV6-2 or TRBV6-3 and TRBJ2-7, with 7 bases aligning to TRBD1. V lost 6 bases and J lost 0; bases outside the gene matches: 5. The CDR3 covers 14 residues. Germline-derived CDR1 and CDR2 are MNHEY and SVGEGT. CDR3 sequence reads: CASRSGGSSYEQYF. The DNA for the CDR3 is TGTGCCAGCAGGTCAGGGGGAAGCTCCTACGAGCAGTACTTC.

This chain connects TRBV10-3 to TRBJ2-3, with TRBD1 identical over 8 bases. Germline loops: CDR1 ENHRY, CDR2 SYGVKD. Trimming took 4 bases from V and 4 from J; bases not matched to a gene: 10. There are 16 residues in the CDR3. CDR3: CAISAKTGEGPDTQYF. CDR3 nucleotides: TGTGCCATCAGTGCGAAGACAGGGGAAGGACCAGATACGCAGTATTTT.

This rearrangement joins TRBV11-2 to TRBJ2-4, with 7 nucleotides matching TRBD1. The CDR3 contains 18 residues. V was pared by 8 bases and J by 6 bases, with 22 bases of the junction left unmatched. The germline CDR1 and CDR2 sequences are SGHAT and FQNNGV. The CDR3 coding sequence is TGTGCCAGCGGCTCACACCTACCGGGACAGACTATCCGAAACATTCAGTACTTC. Translating it yields CASGSHLPGQTIRNIQYF.

The chain is built from TRBV7-3 and TRBJ1-2, with 10 bases identical to TRBD1. Germline V CDR1 and CDR2: SGHTA, FQGTGA. This CDR3 has 15 amino acids. The V segment lost 5 bases and the J segment 3 bases; nucleotides outside the gene matches: 6. The CDR3 DNA is TGTGCCAGCAGCGCGACAGGGGGCAAACACTATGGCTACACCTTC. It is translated as CASSATGGKHYGYTF.

The chain combines TRBV11-1 with TRBJ2-1, with D possibly being TRBD1 (6 bases). The V and J ends lost 5 bases and 4 bases respectively, with 18 bases between them. CDR3 length: 16 amino acids. Germline assignment: CDR1 SGHAT and CDR2 FQDESV (reference sequence). As DNA, the CDR3 is TGTGCCAGCAGCCGGGACCAGGGGACGAGTTACAATGAGCAGTTCTTC. Its translation: CASSRDQGTSYNEQFF.

The chain employs TRBV2 and TRBJ2-5; 8 bases fit TRBD2. Per germline, CDR1 SNHLY and CDR2 FYNNEI. After removal of 4 bases from V and 4 bases from J, the junction contained 8 bases not matched to a gene. The CDR3 is 15 residues long. The CDR3 DNA sequence: TGTGCCAGCAGTGTGGGGGGACTAGTTCGAGAGACCCAGTACTTC. Translated: CASSVGGLVRETQYF.

This chain joins TRBV6-2 or TRBV6-3 and TRBJ1-1; no reliable D call. V lost 2 bases and J lost 6, with 10 bases in between. The CDR3 is 13 amino acids. Germline-derived CDR1 and CDR2 are MNHEY and SVGEGT. The DNA of the CDR3 is TGTGCCAGCAGTTACCGGGTCATGGCTGAAGCTTTCTTT. It translates to CASSYRVMAEAFF.

The chain uses TRBV6-2 or TRBV6-3 and TRBJ1-5; D call uncertain. Germline assignment: CDR1 MNHEY and CDR2 SVGEGT. V was shortened by 0 bases and J by 5 bases, with 23 bases between the two germline ends. This CDR3 is 19 amino acids long. CDR3 sequence reads: CASSYSTFSGPPGHQPQHF. The CDR3 DNA is TGTGCCAGCAGTTACTCGACCTTTTCCGGGCCGCCCGGCCATCAGCCCCAGCATTTT.

The V and J genes are TRBV7-2 and TRBJ1-5; 7 bases align to TRBD1. Germline loops: CDR1 SGHTA, CDR2 FQGNSA. The trim removed 7 bases at V and 1 base at J, leaving 10 bases unmatched. The CDR3 spans 16 residues. CDR3 in amino acids: CASTPRPGQSNQPQHF. DNA of the CDR3: TGTGCCAGCACCCCCCGCCCGGGACAGAGCAATCAGCCCCAGCATTTT.

V gene TRBV7-2 combines with J gene TRBJ2-3; possibly TRBD2 for D (5 bases). Germline CDR1 and CDR2: SGHTA and FQGNSA. This CDR3 has 17 residues. The ends were cut back, 2 bases at V and 0 bases at J, with 15 bases in the middle. CDR3 DNA sequence: TGTGCCAGCAGCTTACGGCGGGTCGGATCTAGCACAGATACGCAGTATTTT. It yields the protein CASSLRRVGSSTDTQYF. Based on the CDR3 plus reference TRBV7-2 and TRBJ2-3, the full variable domain is GAGVSQSPSNKVTEKGKDVELRCDPISGHTALYWYRQSLGQGLEFLIYFQGNSAPDKSGLPSDRFSAERTGGSVSTLTIQRTQQEDSAVYLCASSLRRVGSSTDTQYFGPGTRLTVL.

In its sample, this clonotype was seen many times. The chain employs TRBV24-1 and TRBJ2-1; D is ambiguous. The CDR3 covers 16 residues. Germline CDR1 reads KGHDR; CDR2 reads SFDVKD. V was shortened by 4 bases and J by 3 bases, with 15 bases between the two germline ends. As DNA, the CDR3 is TGTGCCACCAGTGACCCAGCCTTGACCGTCTACAATGAGCAGTTCTTC. It specifies CATSDPALTVYNEQFF.

This clonotype appeared many times. In DNA, the CDR3 is TGCAGTGCTAGATTATTTCTAGCGGGGGGCCACGAAGAGACCCAGTACTTC. Translating it yields CSARLFLAGGHEETQYF. The chain uses TRBV20-1 and TRBJ2-5; 11 bases line up with TRBD2. Losses at the gene ends were 2 bases for V and 3 bases for J; bases not matched to a gene: 11. The germline CDR1 and CDR2 sequences are DFQATT and SNEGSKA (reference sequence). This CDR3 contains 17 residues.

This clonotype was seen a handful of times. CDR3 in DNA: TGTGCCACCGGGACAGGGGGCCATGAGCAGTTCTTC. Translating it yields CATGTGGHEQFF. The chain carries TRBV10-3 and TRBJ2-1; 12 bases fit TRBD1. Germline V gene sequence: CDR1 ENHRY, CDR2 SYGVKD. After removal of 10 bases from V and 8 bases from J, the junction contained 3 bases not matched to a gene. CDR3 size: 12 residues.

This clonotype was detected many times. V usage is TRBV27 and J usage is TRBJ1-2; possibly TRBD1 for D (6 bases). The V gene's germline CDR1 is MNHEY and CDR2 SMNVEV (reference sequence). The CDR3 loop spans 15 amino acids. Trimming left V 8 bases short and J 0 bases short, with 16 bases between. CDR3 nucleotide sequence: TGTGCCAGCCCCCTCAACAGGGTCCCTAACTATGGCTACACCTTC. Protein sequence: CASPLNRVPNYGYTF.

This clonotype was picked up a small number of times. V usage is TRBV12-3 or TRBV12-4 and J usage is TRBJ1-5; D gene unclear. The CDR3 extends over 12 amino acids. V was clipped by 3 bases and J by 6 bases, with 6 bases between them. The CDR3 DNA reads as TGTGCCAGCAGTTTTGCAGGTCAGCCCCAGCATTTT. Its protein is CASSFAGQPQHF.

This clonotype was seen more than once but under ten times. The rearrangement links TRBV5-1 to TRBJ2-2; no clear D gene. From germline, CDR1 is SGHRS and CDR2 YFSETQ. V was pared by 2 bases and J by 0 bases, with 8 bases between. The CDR3 consists of 15 residues. The CDR3: CASSFSFANTGELFF. The CDR3 DNA follows: TGCGCCAGCAGCTTCAGTTTTGCGAACACCGGGGAGCTGTTTTTT.

V is TRBV2 and J is TRBJ1-2; TRBD1 might be the D (6 bases). In germline, CDR1 is SNHLY, CDR2 FYNNEI. The CDR3 covers 12 residues. The V and J ends lost 8 bases and 9 bases respectively, with 16 bases between them. The CDR3 region is CASEEVRGSYTF. The CDR3 region has the DNA TGTGCCAGCGAGGAGGTCAGGGGCAGCTACACCTTC.

This clonotype has a count of ten or more. The chain uses TRBV20-1 and TRBJ2-2; 11 nucleotides align to TRBD1. Germline trimming cut 5 bases from V and 5 bases from J; bases unmatched to any gene: 4. The CDR3 extends over 14 amino acids. Germline V gene data show CDR1 as DFQATT and CDR2 as SNEGSKA (reference sequence). The CDR3 DNA sequence: TGCAGTGCTGAGGACAGGGGGCCAACCGGGGAGCTGTTTTTT. Protein product: CSAEDRGPTGELFF.

V gene TRBV7-9 combines with J gene TRBJ1-1; the D is unclear. Looked up from germline, CDR1 is SEHNR and CDR2 is FQNEAQ (reference sequence). Trimming stripped 1 base from V and 5 bases from J, with 11 bases between. The CDR3 covers 14 residues. The CDR3 nucleotides read TGTGCCAGCAGCTTAGAGGTCAGATGGACTGAAGCTTTCTTT. Translation: CASSLEVRWTEAFF.

The chain recombines TRBV28 with TRBJ2-7; no reliable D call. V dropped 5 bases and J dropped 6 bases, with 14 bases sitting between them. Germline assignment: CDR1 MDHEN and CDR2 SYDVKM. CDR3 size: 13 residues. CDR3 sequence: CASSPASVGEQYV. The CDR3 DNA is TGTGCCAGCAGTCCGGCGTCGGTTGGCGAGCAGTACGTC.

This clonotype was observed at least ten times. The chain uses TRBV20-1 and TRBJ2-1; D gene ambiguous. The CDR3 has 11 residues. V lost 6 bases and J lost 9, with 12 bases in between. In germline, CDR1 is DFQATT, CDR2 SNEGSKA (reference sequence). CDR3 residues: CSAQRSGEQFF. The CDR3 nucleotides are TGCAGTGCCCAGAGGTCGGGTGAGCAGTTCTTC.

This clonotype was counted many times. The chain combines TRBV7-2 with TRBJ1-1; D possibly corresponds to TRBD1 (5 bases). The germline V and J ends were trimmed by 5 bases and 11 bases, with 18 bases remaining between them. In germline, CDR1 is SGHTA, CDR2 FQGNSA. This CDR3 is built from 13 residues. Here the CDR3 reads CASSTWTGREAFF. The CDR3 nucleotides are TGTGCCAGCAGCACTTGGACGGGGCGGGAGGCTTTCTTT.

This clonotype was found a few times. V is TRBV5-6 and J is TRBJ1-2, with TRBD1 identical over 7 bases. Per germline, CDR1 SGHDT and CDR2 YYEEEE. The CDR3 loop spans 12 amino acids. Trimming cost V 4 bases and J 7 bases; bases outside gene matches: 4. In DNA form, the CDR3 reads TGTGCCAGCAGCGGACAGGTCGGTGGCTACACCTTC. Translated: CASSGQVGGYTF.